This TCR beta chain was identified during a study of control samples from healthy donors and cancer patients. Clones were read by immunoSEQ multiplex PCR, and TCRdb kept only the in-frame ones, dropping some. The repertoire holds 100,000 to 150,000 clones, roughly 87% seen once, with around 1.8% in the top ten. The CDR3 spans 16 residues. The V gene's germline CDR1 is SGHRS and CDR2 YFSETQ. With 2 bases removed from V and 5 bases from J, the gap between germline ends came to 19 bases. J is TRBJ1-1 and V is TRBV5-1; D is undetermined. This clonotype originated in a man between 18 and 35 years old in good health. Sequencing was done on a sample of blood. This chain's CDR3 is CASSLGQTSSITEAFF. DNA for the CDR3: TGCGCCAGCAGCTTAGGCCAGACGAGTTCGATAACTGAAGCTTTCTTT.